The text below deals with one TCR beta chain. The data are from a study of blood T cell repertoires in COVID-19. Overall study: Researchers got acute and convalescent COVID-19 samples from the United States, Italy and Spain. Sources were T cells, B-cell-depleted T cells, or PBMCs; the material itself was cDNA or gDNA.

Original methodology: Amplification of reference gene primers was used by the study to estimate nucleated cell counts. Some clones are missing from TCRdb's copy, which holds only in-frame ones; the method was immunoSEQ multiplex PCR. V and J calls and clone size come straight from that table; D and trimming were deduced from the DNA. The sample includes approximately 300,000 clones, about nine tenths of them seen just once. The sequencing input was peripheral blood. This clonotype was obtained from a man between 50 and 59 years old with active or convalescent COVID-19.

The CDR3 DNA follows: TGTGCCAGCAGCCGGACAGGGGGGTATGGCTACACCTTC. Its protein product is CASSRTGGYGYTF. The gene calls are TRBV9 and TRBJ1-2; TRBD1 aligns across 10 bases. The germline gives CDR1 SGDLS, CDR2 YYNGEE. The CDR3 contains 13 residues. Trimming removed 4 bases from V and 5 bases from J; junction bases left unmatched: 2.